A selection of T cell receptor beta chains follows, all from one sample in a study of shared T cell receptors in the human thymus. Assay used: immunoSEQ multiplex PCR; TCRdb lists only in-frame clones, some missing. The profile shows more than 550,000 clones, 80% to 90% of them singletons. In addition, the sample was reused for a study of human thymus T cells.

The sample was thymocytes. The source of these receptors is a girl under three years old with a congenital heart defect. Each CDR3 is given without its conserved first and last residue. Each record gives: J gene, clone size, V gene, CDR3 protein. Size is stated for part of the rows, as once, few or many counts, or as a class when the clone is expanded.

j_call: TRBJ2-7; clone_size: .; v_call: TRBV2; cdr3_aa: ASSEGLDGDYEQY
j_call: TRBJ1-1; clone_size: .; v_call: TRBV18; cdr3_aa: ASSPDRGSGPNTEAF
j_call: TRBJ1-1; clone_size: .; v_call: TRBV21-1; cdr3_aa: ASSPKISEGENTEAF
j_call: TRBJ1-1; clone_size: .; v_call: TRBV5-1; cdr3_aa: ASSVYRGNPLGDTEAF
j_call: TRBJ1-2; clone_size: .; v_call: TRBV7-9; cdr3_aa: ASVGPQGAGWGYT
j_call: TRBJ1-1; clone_size: .; v_call: TRBV7-9; cdr3_aa: ASSRGKNTEAF
j_call: TRBJ1-2; clone_size: .; v_call: TRBV5-6; cdr3_aa: ASSLGVEGSYYGYT
j_call: TRBJ2-3; clone_size: .; v_call: TRBV5-6; cdr3_aa: ASSYIGQVADTQY
j_call: TRBJ2-5; clone_size: .; v_call: TRBV28; cdr3_aa: ASMGTGKETQY
j_call: TRBJ1-1; clone_size: .; v_call: TRBV5-1; cdr3_aa: ASSLLDGVTEAF
j_call: TRBJ2-1; clone_size: .; v_call: TRBV21-1; cdr3_aa: ASSKAYLAVNEQF
j_call: TRBJ1-1; clone_size: .; v_call: TRBV7-6; cdr3_aa: ASSLVQQEPGQDTEAF
j_call: TRBJ1-1; clone_size: .; v_call: TRBV5-1; cdr3_aa: ASSGPGQSNTEAF
j_call: TRBJ1-2; clone_size: .; v_call: TRBV7-8; cdr3_aa: ASSPRVGGANGYT
j_call: TRBJ2-1; clone_size: .; v_call: TRBV11-2; cdr3_aa: ASSLEGAIGASYNEQF
j_call: TRBJ2-5; clone_size: .; v_call: TRBV30; cdr3_aa: AWIAAGGETQY
j_call: TRBJ2-2; clone_size: .; v_call: TRBV6-5; cdr3_aa: ASSRQSSGELF
j_call: TRBJ1-2; clone_size: .; v_call: TRBV18; cdr3_aa: ATSPGEESAGYT
j_call: TRBJ1-5; clone_size: once; v_call: TRBV2; cdr3_aa: ASRGGRQPQH
j_call: TRBJ2-3; clone_size: .; v_call: TRBV19; cdr3_aa: ASSIDAGSTDTQY
j_call: TRBJ1-1; clone_size: .; v_call: TRBV11-2; cdr3_aa: ASSLVGSPQGAF
j_call: TRBJ1-1; clone_size: once; v_call: TRBV4-3; cdr3_aa: ASSHPKQGGSTEAF
j_call: TRBJ2-7; clone_size: few; v_call: TRBV7-6; cdr3_aa: ASSPPSHSSYEQY
j_call: TRBJ1-2; clone_size: .; v_call: TRBV19; cdr3_aa: ASSGDSRVNGYT
j_call: TRBJ2-7; clone_size: .; v_call: TRBV7-9; cdr3_aa: ASSLPLQGQDEQY
j_call: TRBJ1-2; clone_size: .; v_call: TRBV7-9; cdr3_aa: AVPGTPYGYT
j_call: TRBJ1-6; clone_size: few; v_call: TRBV25-1; cdr3_aa: ASSEGTGNNSPLH
j_call: TRBJ1-2; clone_size: .; v_call: TRBV16; cdr3_aa: ASSQPPGQGYGYT
j_call: TRBJ1-2; clone_size: .; v_call: TRBV5-4; cdr3_aa: ASSLAGVEKAGYT
j_call: TRBJ2-3; clone_size: .; v_call: TRBV4-2; cdr3_aa: ASSQVPRTTSLTDTQY
j_call: TRBJ2-3; clone_size: .; v_call: TRBV29-1; cdr3_aa: SVARGLSTDTQY
j_call: TRBJ2-1; clone_size: .; v_call: TRBV4-3; cdr3_aa: ASSLGGVSYNEQF
j_call: TRBJ2-6; clone_size: .; v_call: TRBV11-2; cdr3_aa: ASSLDARLAGDAGANVLT
j_call: TRBJ1-1; clone_size: .; v_call: TRBV29-1; cdr3_aa: SVEFGWLNTEAF
j_call: TRBJ2-6; clone_size: .; v_call: TRBV5-1; cdr3_aa: ASSPGQGEAGANVLT
j_call: TRBJ2-5; clone_size: .; v_call: TRBV4-1; cdr3_aa: ASSQDTHLKETQY
j_call: TRBJ2-3; clone_size: .; v_call: TRBV28; cdr3_aa: ASSFPGLAGGTDTQY
j_call: TRBJ1-4; clone_size: .; v_call: TRBV4-1; cdr3_aa: ASSQGRDRFNEKLF
j_call: TRBJ2-1; clone_size: .; v_call: TRBV7-7; cdr3_aa: ASSRDEDRDYNEQF
j_call: TRBJ2-3; clone_size: .; v_call: TRBV5-1; cdr3_aa: ASSLSPDKATQY
j_call: TRBJ1-1; clone_size: .; v_call: TRBV7-6; cdr3_aa: ASSSNAGNTEAF
j_call: TRBJ1-1; clone_size: .; v_call: TRBV18; cdr3_aa: ASSPGMTGAQEAF
j_call: TRBJ1-4; clone_size: .; v_call: TRBV5-1; cdr3_aa: ASSFWEGRGEKLF
j_call: TRBJ1-2; clone_size: .; v_call: TRBV4-3; cdr3_aa: ASSQQTGNYGYT
j_call: TRBJ2-7; clone_size: .; v_call: TRBV30; cdr3_aa: AWRMSGVLRSSYEQY
j_call: TRBJ2-3; clone_size: .; v_call: TRBV5-1; cdr3_aa: ASSLSTSDTDTQY
j_call: TRBJ2-7; clone_size: .; v_call: TRBV29-1; cdr3_aa: SVTSGGRGPYEQY
j_call: TRBJ1-3; clone_size: .; v_call: TRBV6-1; cdr3_aa: ASSEVVLPPFGNTIY
j_call: TRBJ1-2; clone_size: .; v_call: TRBV5-1; cdr3_aa: ASSQGDSPHYGYT
j_call: TRBJ2-5; clone_size: .; v_call: TRBV14; cdr3_aa: ASSQDRGETQY
j_call: TRBJ2-7; clone_size: .; v_call: TRBV7-9; cdr3_aa: ASSLGANWTVYEQY
j_call: TRBJ1-1; clone_size: .; v_call: TRBV5-6; cdr3_aa: ASTTSSRRGVAF
j_call: TRBJ1-1; clone_size: .; v_call: TRBV27; cdr3_aa: ASSTGEGEAF
j_call: TRBJ2-7; clone_size: .; v_call: TRBV7-8; cdr3_aa: ASSPTGQGPLPALYEQY
j_call: TRBJ1-3; clone_size: .; v_call: TRBV4-1; cdr3_aa: ASSPGLEKGDTIY
j_call: TRBJ2-4; clone_size: .; v_call: TRBV7-2; cdr3_aa: ASSLEWSRTKNIQY
j_call: TRBJ1-3; clone_size: .; v_call: TRBV28; cdr3_aa: ASSLRSSGNTIY
j_call: TRBJ1-1; clone_size: once; v_call: TRBV7-9; cdr3_aa: ASSFLTGGTEAF
j_call: TRBJ1-1; clone_size: .; v_call: TRBV2; cdr3_aa: ASSEGTATNTEAF
j_call: TRBJ2-7; clone_size: .; v_call: TRBV5-1; cdr3_aa: ASSRDRASYEQY